Following are 30 T cell receptor beta chains from one sample sequenced in a study of Graves' ophthalmopathy and Graves' hyperthyroidism. Investigators amplified TCR beta CDR3 regions from RNA transcripts. The authors performed first-round RT-PCR with HTBI primers and then a second-round multiplex PCR. MiXCR, run by TCRdb on the multiplex PCR reads, gives a single entry per CDR3 protein. The repertoire includes 300,000 to 400,000 distinct CDR3 sequences, 17% of them detected once, and roughly an eighth sits in the top ten. The sequencing input was peripheral blood. Receptor source: an adult man with Graves' ophthalmopathy.

This clonotype was observed at least ten times. The genes are TRBV14 and TRBJ2-7; no clear D. Trimming shortened V by 0 bases and J by 3 bases, and 12 bases separated the two germline ends. In germline, CDR1 is SGHDN, CDR2 FVKESK. This CDR3 is 15 amino acids long. The CDR3 DNA is TGTGCCAGCAGCCAAGATCGGCAGTTCCTCTACGAGCAGTACTTC. This encodes CASSQDRQFLYEQYF. Full variable domain (remainder filled in from reference TRBV14 and TRBJ2-7): EAGVTQFPSHSVIEKGQTVTLRCDPISGHDNLYWYRRVMGKEIKFLLHFVKESKQDESGMPNNRFLAERTGGTYSTLKVQPAELEDSGVYFCASSQDRQFLYEQYFGPGTRLTVT.

This clonotype was found many times. J is TRBJ1-2 and V is TRBV2; 8 bases are shared with TRBD1. The germline V gene has CDR1 SNHLY and CDR2 FYNNEI. This CDR3 is 15 amino acids long. The junction had 15 bases not matched to a gene; V was cut back by 4 bases and J by 11 bases. CDR3 loop: CASSGLIPGQGWYTF. In nucleotides, the CDR3 is TGTGCCAGCAGTGGACTTATCCCCGGACAGGGATGGTACACCTTC.

This clonotype occurred many times. The V gene is TRBV6-2 or TRBV6-3, the J gene TRBJ2-5; D is perhaps TRBD1 (5 bases). This CDR3 region has 12 residues. Germline V gene lookup returns CDR1 MNHEY and CDR2 SVGEGT. Trimming removed 5 bases from V and 4 bases from J, with 8 bases in between. CDR3 loop: CASSRDRETQYF. CDR3 DNA: TGTGCCAGCAGTCGCGACAGAGAGACCCAGTACTTC.

This clonotype was recorded at least ten times. The rearrangement joins TRBV27 to TRBJ2-7; 7 positions match TRBD1. The CDR3 runs 15 residues. Germline CDR1 is MNHEY and CDR2 is SMNVEV (reference sequence). V trimming: 0 bases; J trimming: 2 bases; junction bases outside the gene matches: 4. In DNA, the CDR3 is TGTGCCAGCAGTTTATCCGGGACAGTACCCTACGAGCAGTACTTC. It codes for CASSLSGTVPYEQYF.

This clonotype was observed at least ten times. This chain links TRBV29-1 with TRBJ1-2; D gene unclear. The CDR3 sequence is 11 residues long. Trimming took off 4 bases at V and 8 bases at J, with 11 bases between the two ends. Looked up from germline, CDR1 is SQVTM and CDR2 is ANQGSEA. The CDR3 coding sequence is TGCAGCGTTGTGTCAGAGAGGGGCTACACCTTC. Its protein is CSVVSERGYTF.

This chain uses TRBV6-1 with TRBJ1-2; possibly TRBD1 for D (6 bases). The V end was cut by 5 bases, the J end by 4 bases, with 11 bases between. Germline values: CDR1 MNHNS, CDR2 SASEGT. This CDR3 region has 13 residues. CDR3 loop: CASSTGARYGYTF. CDR3 DNA: TGTGCCAGCAGTACGGGGGCGCGCTATGGCTACACCTTC.

Many counts were recorded for this clonotype. The chain uses TRBV27 and TRBJ1-2, with 7 bases that match TRBD1. The ends lost 6 bases at V and 5 bases at J; junction bases unmatched: 9. Germline assignment: CDR1 MNHEY and CDR2 SMNVEV (reference sequence). There are 14 residues in the CDR3. CDR3 protein: CASRDLDRLYGYTF. In nucleotides, the CDR3 is TGTGCCAGCAGGGACCTGGACAGGCTATATGGCTACACCTTC.

In its sample, this clonotype was seen many times. The chain joins TRBV19 to TRBJ1-2; TRBD1 is a possible D gene (5 bases). V gave up 6 bases and J gave up 9 bases, with 20 bases separating them. This CDR3 has 14 amino acids. Per germline, CDR1 LNHDA and CDR2 SQIVND (reference sequence). The CDR3 nucleotides are TGTGCCAGTAGACAGACCGGGACGCTGGCCAGCTACACCTTC. Amino acid sequence: CASRQTGTLASYTF.

This clonotype occurred many times. The chain has TRBV5-1 and TRBJ1-1; 10 bases are shared with TRBD1. Trimming removed 4 bases from V and 3 bases from J; junction bases left unmatched: 9. Germline values: CDR1 SGHRS, CDR2 YFSETQ. This CDR3 spans 16 amino acids. CDR3 DNA sequence: TGCGCCAGCAGCACAGGGACAGGGGTTCGGGACACTGAAGCTTTCTTT. It encodes CASSTGTGVRDTEAFF.

This clonotype has ten or more counts. The J gene is TRBJ2-7, the V gene TRBV9; D uncertain. The length of the CDR3 is 15 residues. V shed 0 bases and J shed 1 base, with 11 bases lying between them. Germline lookup yields CDR1 SGDLS and CDR2 YYNGEE. CDR3 DNA: TGTGCCAGCAGCGTAGCTCCCGATCTTTCCTACGAGCAGTACTTC. The encoded protein is CASSVAPDLSYEQYF.

This clonotype was recorded at least ten times. V usage is TRBV28 and J usage is TRBJ1-6, with TRBD1 identical over 8 bases. This CDR3 is built from 13 residues. V trimming: 6 bases; J trimming: 9 bases; junction bases outside the gene matches: 4. Germline V lookup: CDR1 MDHEN, CDR2 SYDVKM. For the CDR3, the DNA is TGTGCCAGCAGCCCGGACAGGGTTTCACCCCTCCACTTT. It encodes CASSPDRVSPLHF.

This clonotype was detected many times. The chain is built from TRBV27 and TRBJ2-7, with D perhaps TRBD1 or TRBD2 (6 bases each). The CDR3 extends over 13 amino acids. V gave up 7 bases and J gave up 3 bases, with 13 bases separating them. In germline, CDR1 is MNHEY, CDR2 SMNVEV (reference sequence). The CDR3 coding sequence is TGTGCCAGCACCCCTAGGGGGGTCTACGAGCAGTACTTC. It encodes CASTPRGVYEQYF.

This chain links TRBV6-5 with TRBJ2-5, with D perhaps matching TRBD1 or TRBD2 (5 bases each). Germline V gene data show CDR1 as MNHEY and CDR2 as SVGAGI. Between the trimmed V and J ends, which lost 2 bases and 0 bases, there was a span of 16 bases. The CDR3 runs 17 residues. The CDR3: CASSYGQGVGNQETQYF. In DNA, the CDR3 is TGTGCCAGCAGTTACGGGCAGGGAGTTGGGAACCAAGAGACCCAGTACTTC.

In its sample, this clonotype was seen many times. The chain uses TRBV10-3 and TRBJ2-7; D unclear. The V and J ends lost 4 bases and 2 bases respectively, with 9 bases between them. CDR1 and CDR2 from the germline V gene are ENHRY and SYGVKD. This CDR3 region has 13 residues. CDR3 DNA: TGTGCCATCAGTGCTGGACGGACCTACGAGCAGTACTTC. Encoded protein: CAISAGRTYEQYF.

This clonotype was seen a few times. J is TRBJ2-7 and V is TRBV6-1; 7 nucleotides match TRBD1. The V segment lost 4 bases and the J segment 3 bases; nucleotides outside the gene matches: 3. Germline V gives CDR1 MNHNS, CDR2 SASEGT. This CDR3 region has 13 residues. CDR3 protein: CASSAWTGYEQYF. The CDR3 nucleotides are TGTGCCAGCAGTGCTTGGACAGGCTACGAGCAGTACTTC.

This clonotype was recorded many times. The chain couples TRBV19 to TRBJ2-5; D unresolved. CDR1 and CDR2 from the germline V gene are LNHDA and SQIVND (reference sequence). The CDR3 spans 11 residues. The CDR3 loop is CPFRSQETQYF. The CDR3 nucleotides read TGTCCGTTTAGGTCCCAAGAGACCCAGTACTTC.

This clonotype was seen more than once but under ten times. The chain links TRBV5-1 to TRBJ2-7; tentative D call: TRBD2 (6 bases). Germline V CDR1 and CDR2: SGHRS, YFSETQ. The CDR3 has 15 amino acids. V was trimmed by 0 bases and J by 5 bases, leaving 15 bases between them. The CDR3 protein is CASSLAMEGWDEQYF. As DNA, the CDR3 is TGCGCCAGCAGCTTGGCCATGGAGGGCTGGGACGAGCAGTACTTC.

The table lists this clonotype with many counts. CDR3 sequence: CSARDVLANTGELFF. The CDR3 nucleotides are TGCAGTGCTAGAGACGTACTCGCGAACACCGGGGAGCTGTTTTTT. This chain joins TRBV20-1 and TRBJ2-2; D ambiguous. Trimming stripped 0 bases from V and 0 bases from J, with 8 bases between. There are 15 residues in the CDR3. Per the germline V gene, CDR1 is DFQATT and CDR2 is SNEGSKA (reference sequence).

The genes are TRBV12-3 or TRBV12-4 and TRBJ1-2, with D uncertain. This CDR3 is built from 12 residues. V lost 8 bases to trimming and J lost 2 bases, with 9 bases between them. The CDR3: CASPDVNYGYTF. The CDR3 bases are TGTGCCAGCCCGGACGTCAACTATGGCTACACCTTC.

This clonotype has a count of ten or more. The genes are TRBV11-2 and TRBJ2-7, with 7 bases fitting TRBD1. The trim removed 7 bases at V and 3 bases at J, leaving 6 bases unmatched. This CDR3 region has 13 residues. In germline, CDR1 is SGHAT, CDR2 FQNNGV. Here the CDR3 DNA reads TGTGCCAGCAAGAACAGGGGACGCTACGAGCAGTACTTC. Translating it yields CASKNRGRYEQYF.

This clonotype came up many times. The chain links TRBV12-3 or TRBV12-4 to TRBJ2-7; 11 nucleotides agree with TRBD2. The CDR3 is 17 residues long. After removal of 5 bases from V and 2 bases from J, the junction contained 11 bases not matched to a gene. The CDR3 reads CASSTTPGLAEPYEQYF. In nucleotides, the CDR3 is TGTGCCAGCAGTACTACTCCGGGACTAGCGGAACCCTACGAGCAGTACTTC.

This clonotype showed up many times. This may come from a read error, since a much larger clone is one base off. This CDR3 is CASSSRGGDQPQHF. The CDR3, as DNA: TGTGCCAGCAGTTCCCGGGGTGGGGATCAGCCCCAGCATTTT. The chain combines TRBV28 with TRBJ1-5; D not resolved. The V gene lost 4 bases and the J gene lost 5 bases, with 12 bases spanning the gap. The CDR3 is 14 amino acids. The V gene's germline CDR1 is MDHEN and CDR2 SYDVKM.

This chain links TRBV11-2 with TRBJ2-5; TRBD1 matches 7 bases. After removal of 5 bases from V and 4 bases from J, the junction contained 25 bases not matched to a gene. CDR3 length: 20 amino acids. CDR1 and CDR2 from the germline V gene are SGHAT and FQNNGV. The CDR3 nucleotides read TGTGCCAGCAGCCTACTAAACCAAGCCCGAAAAACAGGGGAGCGAGAGACCCAGTACTTC. Its protein product is CASSLLNQARKTGERETQYF. Full variable domain (remainder filled in from reference TRBV11-2 and TRBJ2-5): EAGVAQSPRYKIIEKRQSVAFWCNPISGHATLYWYQQILGQGPKLLIQFQNNGVVDDSQLPKDRFSAERLKGVDSTLKIQPAKLEDSAVYLCASSLLNQARKTGERETQYFGPGTRLLVL.

The rearrangement uses TRBV6-5 and TRBJ2-7; D may be TRBD2 (5 bases). Germline V gene sequence: CDR1 MNHEY, CDR2 SVGAGI. The CDR3 is made up of 15 amino acids. The V and J ends lost 3 bases and 2 bases respectively, with 14 bases between them. The CDR3 loop reads CASSYRGVTAYEQYF. CDR3 sequence (DNA): TGTGCCAGCAGTTATCGGGGAGTTACAGCCTACGAGCAGTACTTC.

This chain links TRBV6-2 or TRBV6-3 with TRBJ2-2, with 7 positions matching TRBD1. The CDR3 spans 14 residues. The V segment lost 6 bases and the J segment 6 bases; nucleotides outside the gene matches: 7. The germline V gene has CDR1 MNHEY and CDR2 SVGEGT. The CDR3 nucleotides read TGTGCCAGCAGGCATCCTCAGGGGGCCGGGGAGCTGTTTTTT. It yields the protein CASRHPQGAGELFF.

This chain uses TRBV6-1 with TRBJ2-5; possibly TRBD1 for D (6 bases). CDR1 and CDR2 from the germline V gene are MNHNS and SASEGT. The CDR3 covers 15 residues. Deletions cut 6 bases from V and 2 bases from J, with 16 bases between. This CDR3 is CASSPEEGEQETQYF. The CDR3 DNA reads as TGTGCCAGCAGCCCCGAAGAGGGGGAACAAGAGACCCAGTACTTC.

The chain carries TRBV27 and TRBJ1-1; D uncertain. The CDR3 contains 14 residues. Trimming removed 3 bases at V and 3 bases at J, with 11 bases between. Per germline, CDR1 MNHEY and CDR2 SMNVEV (reference sequence). In nucleotides, the CDR3 is TGTGCCAGCAGTTTTCTCAGTAAGGACACTGAAGCTTTCTTT. This codes for CASSFLSKDTEAFF.

This clonotype was recorded many times. The genes are TRBV4-1 and TRBJ2-7; TRBD2 matches 13 bases. This CDR3 region has 18 residues. V dropped 0 bases and J dropped 3; count of bases not matched to a gene: 8. Per the germline V gene, CDR1 is MGHRA and CDR2 is YSYEKL. The CDR3 spells CASSQDPGLAGANYEQYF. Written as DNA, the CDR3 is TGCGCCAGCAGCCAAGACCCCGGACTAGCGGGGGCAAACTACGAGCAGTACTTC.

This clonotype has a count of ten or more. The chain employs TRBV30 and TRBJ1-1, with a weak D call TRBD1 (5 bases). V was cut by 0 bases and J by 6 bases, with 20 bases left in between. CDR1 is GTSNPN, CDR2 SVGIG, per germline (reference sequence). The CDR3 consists of 16 residues. As DNA, the CDR3 is TGTGCCTGGAGTGTCCCAGGACGGGGCTCTCAATCTGAAGCTTTCTTT. Amino acid sequence: CAWSVPGRGSQSEAFF.

This clonotype was picked up many times. The chain joins TRBV28 to TRBJ2-5, with a weak D call TRBD1 (5 bases). CDR3 length equals 14 residues. From germline, CDR1 is MDHEN and CDR2 SYDVKM. The V gene lost 6 bases and the J gene lost 6 bases, with 17 bases spanning the gap. The chain's CDR3 is CASSLPPGLQTQYF. The CDR3 coding sequence is TGTGCCAGCAGCTTGCCCCCAGGGCTGCAGACCCAGTACTTC.